This TCR beta chain comes out of a study of blood T cell repertoires in COVID-19. Across the study: COVID-19 samples from acute and convalescent phases originated in the United States, Italy and Spain. Sources were T cells, B-cell-depleted T cells, or PBMCs; the material itself was cDNA or gDNA.

Followed longitudinally, the Seattle patients had been enrolled during active infection. This CDR3 region has 14 residues. The germline CDR1 and CDR2 sequences are SGHRS and YFSETQ. Trimming removed 4 bases from V and 2 bases from J, with 12 bases in between. The protocol was immunoSEQ multiplex PCR, while the TCRdb copy is restricted to in-frame clones and leaves out a portion. This table has hundreds of thousands of clones, 65% to 90% appearing once. V is TRBV5-1 and J is TRBJ1-2, with D uncertain. Sequences were obtained from peripheral blood. This sequence was found in a man aged 45 to 65 with COVID-19, enrolled during active disease. The CDR3 DNA is TGCGCCAGCAGCCCGATAGGAGAGAACTATGGCTACACCTTC. Encoded protein: CASSPIGENYGYTF.